The source of this T cell receptor beta chain is a study of T cell responses to AZD1222 COVID-19 vaccine. At the level of the study: Second-dose intervals near 4 or 12 weeks were combined.

Per the germline V gene, CDR1 is MNHEY and CDR2 is SVGEGT. J lost 5 bases, V lost 0 bases, and 5 bases had no gene match. This CDR3 has 15 residues. Profiling relied on immunoSEQ multiplex PCR, and the TCRdb table lists in-frame clones only, not all of them. The table shows some 150,000 clones, with 85% to 95% occurring only once. General observations from the study: CD4 TCRs associated with vaccination spanned spike, dominating at 160-218 and 743-854.

Remarks on this clone: The antigen is undetermined.

The receptor comes from an adult in good health. The chain combines TRBV6-2 or TRBV6-3 with TRBJ2-3; TRBD2 agrees at 7 bases. The source was peripheral blood, collected on day 0 of AZD1222 vaccination. The CDR3 reads CASSYSRGGKDTQYF. CDR3 in DNA: TGTGCCAGCAGTTACTCGAGGGGAGGGAAAGATACGCAGTATTTT.